One T cell receptor beta chain is described in this entry. Its specificity is unknown. This sample stems from a study of T cell repertoires in cytomegalovirus infection. Study-wide background: Evidence of both CMV infection and a matching HLA type came from public TCR beta signatures. Study findings and constraints: CMV-specific TCR beta clonotypes restricted by HLA-C were the ones dominating the ex vivo response.

V lost 6 bases and J 7 bases, leaving 12 bases between the germline ends. CDR3 length equals 13 residues. Germline loops: CDR1 MNHNS, CDR2 SASEGT. TCRdb called the reads again in MiXCR, with one record for every CDR3 protein. The profile shows approximately 140,000 distinct CDR3 sequences, less than 9.5% of them singletons. Sequencing was done on a sample of PBMCs. The rearrangement links TRBV6-1 to TRBJ1-4; D unresolved. The sequence came from a human donor in good health (CMV status not recorded). Some clones in this sample may be carry-over from other donors' samples. The CDR3: CASRAAKVEKLFF. As DNA, the CDR3 is TGTGCCAGCAGGGCGGCGAAGGTTGAAAAACTGTTTTTT.